The 7 T cell receptor beta chains below all came from one sample that was sequenced in a study of tumor-infiltrating lymphocytes in primary liver carcinoma. The authors made TCR beta cDNA from 500 ng total RNA with a constant-region primer. Modified slightly, ARM-PCR produced TCR beta libraries over three nested multiplex PCR rounds. Use of TRBV1-TRBV30 forward primers with a C-beta reverse primer characterized the first two PCR rounds, which lasted approximately 11 cycles each. TCRdb analysed the multiplex PCR reads with MiXCR anew, one entry per CDR3 protein. The data show under 150,000 distinct CDR3 sequences, approximately 71% seen once. Starting material for RNA and DNA co-extraction consisted of about 20-32 mg of unsorted bulk tissue. What was sequenced was tumor-adjacent normal liver tissue. Receptors were obtained from a woman in her sixties with primary liver carcinoma and hepatitis B virus infection.

Comments on this clonotype: As the CDR3 is not closed by the conserved phenylalanine or tryptophan, this likely results from a read error. The DNA is left out, because the CDR3 cannot be placed on it with certainty; the CDR3 is given as TCRdb lists it. The V and J genes are TRBV11-2 and TRBJ1-1. In germline, CDR1 is SGHAT, CDR2 FQNNGV. The CDR3 comprises 13 residues, both ends counted. CDR3 sequence: CASSFHCGTEAFS.

Comment on this clonotype: Its ends do not fully match the called genes, so a read error is possible. The chain recombines TRBV6-1 with TRBJ2-7; the match to TRBD2 covers 7 bases. CDR1 is MNHNS, CDR2 SASEGT, per germline. This CDR3 is 15 amino acids long. The DNA of the CDR3 is TGCGCCAGCAGTGACCCGGGAGGCTCTGCCTACAAGCAGTACTTC. Translating it yields CASSDPGGSAYKQYF.

On this clonotype: Mismatch with germline at one junction end may stem from a read error. The chain uses TRBV6-6 and TRBJ2-3; a possible D gene is TRBD1 (6 bases). CDR3 length equals 13 residues. Germline values: CDR1 MNHNY, CDR2 SVGAGI (reference sequence). This chain's CDR3 is CVSSPVDRDTQYF. The CDR3 DNA reads TGTGTCAGCAGCCCAGTCGACAGGGATACGCAGTATTTT.

The chain employs TRBV11-2 and TRBJ1-1, with 8 bases aligning to TRBD1. Germline-derived CDR1 and CDR2 are SGHAT and FQNNGV. The V and J ends lost 11 bases and 6 bases, in that order; junction bases with no gene match: 14. The CDR3 extends over 14 amino acids. The CDR3 bases are TGTGCCGGCAACTTAACCAGGGGGCAAGCTGAAGCTTTCTTT. Encoded protein: CAGNLTRGQAEAFF.

This clonotype was detected a few times. Germline is not matched at one junction end, which may reflect a read error. The V and J genes are TRBV12-3 or TRBV12-4 and TRBJ2-1; TRBD2 aligns across 12 bases. The CDR3 extends over 15 amino acids. CDR3 DNA sequence: TGTGCCGGCAGTTTCGGGACTAGCGGGTTGGATGAGCAGTTTTTC. It translates to CAGSFGTSGLDEQFF.

Note on this clonotype: The junction shows a germline mismatch at one end, possibly a read error. This chain uses TRBV6-5 with TRBJ2-7; TRBD1 or TRBD2 may be the D gene (5 bases each). CDR1 is MNHEY and CDR2 is SVGAGI in the germline V gene. There are 15 residues in the CDR3. The CDR3 loop is CANSTGQEVFDEQYF. The CDR3 nucleotides are TGTGCCAACAGTACGGGGCAGGAGGTTTTTGACGAGCAGTACTTC.

Comment on this clonotype: The junction does not match germline at one end; this may be a read error. The chain links TRBV29-1 to TRBJ2-7, with 8 bases lining up with TRBD1. The CDR3 length is 14 residues. Germline assignment: CDR1 SQVTM and CDR2 ANQGSEA. The CDR3 reads CNAEGQDYPYEEYF. The CDR3, as DNA: TGCAACGCCGAGGGACAGGACTATCCCTACGAGGAGTACTTC.